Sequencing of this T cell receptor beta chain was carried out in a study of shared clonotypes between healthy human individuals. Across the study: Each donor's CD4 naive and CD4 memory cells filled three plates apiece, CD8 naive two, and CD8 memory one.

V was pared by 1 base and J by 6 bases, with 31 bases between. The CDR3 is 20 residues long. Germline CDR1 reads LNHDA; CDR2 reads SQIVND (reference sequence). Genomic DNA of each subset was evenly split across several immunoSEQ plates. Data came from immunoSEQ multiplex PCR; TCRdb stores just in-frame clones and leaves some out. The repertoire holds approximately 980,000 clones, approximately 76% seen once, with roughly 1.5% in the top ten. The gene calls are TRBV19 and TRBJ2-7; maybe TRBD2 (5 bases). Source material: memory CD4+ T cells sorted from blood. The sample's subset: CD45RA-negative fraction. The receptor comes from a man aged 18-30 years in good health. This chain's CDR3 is CASSIGRRGRGPGGLSEQYF. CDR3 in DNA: TGTGCCAGTAGTATAGGTAGGCGCGGAAGAGGACCCGGAGGTCTGAGCGAGCAGTACTTC.